Presented here are 17 T cell receptor beta chains from one specimen sequenced in a study of blood T cell repertoires in COVID-19. The method was immunoSEQ multiplex PCR; TCRdb's version includes in-frame clones alone and lacks a portion of them. Among under 150,000 clones listed, about 88% were seen once. The sample was peripheral blood. The source is a man in his fifties or sixties with active or convalescent COVID-19.

The CDR3: CASSKVEDRSSGNTIYF. For the CDR3, the DNA is TGTGCCAGCAGCAAAGTGGAGGACAGGAGCTCTGGAAACACCATATATTTT. The rearrangement joins TRBV21-1 to TRBJ1-3; TRBD1, the table's D call, lacks a check against the DNA. TRBV21-1 is marked as a pseudogene. The CDR3 length is 17 residues.

The chain employs TRBV10-3 and TRBJ2-1; TRBD2 matches 11 bases. J lost 7 bases, V lost 6 bases, and 8 bases had no gene match. CDR3 length: 15 residues. Germline CDR1 ENHRY, CDR2 SYGVKD. CDR3 sequence: CAISNPGLAANEQFF. The CDR3 nucleotides are TGTGCCATCAGCAACCCGGGACTAGCGGCAAATGAGCAGTTCTTC.

The CDR3 sequence: CASSQRTGVDYGYTF. In DNA form, the CDR3 reads TGTGCCAGCAGTCAGAGGACAGGGGTCGACTATGGCTACACCTTC. The chain carries TRBV27 and TRBJ1-2, with 9 bases fitting TRBD1. The junction had 7 bases not matched to a gene; V was cut back by 5 bases and J by 3 bases. The length of the CDR3 is 15 residues. Germline V CDR1 and CDR2: MNHEY, SMNVEV (reference sequence).

The V and J genes are TRBV19 and TRBJ1-1, with D uncertain. This CDR3 region has 15 residues. The germline gives CDR1 LNHDA, CDR2 SQIVND (reference sequence). Trimming stripped 1 base from V and 0 bases from J, with 9 bases between. CDR3 protein: CASSIAHSMNTEAFF. The DNA of the CDR3 is TGTGCCAGTAGTATAGCCCACAGCATGAACACTGAAGCTTTCTTT.

V and J are TRBV5-1 and TRBJ1-1, with 8 bases that match TRBD1. Germline CDR1 is SGHRS and CDR2 is YFSETQ. V lost 5 bases, J lost 6 bases, and 9 bases stayed unmatched. This CDR3 is built from 14 residues. The CDR3 loop reads CASSWTGLFSEAFF. The CDR3 DNA is TGCGCCAGCAGTTGGACAGGGCTTTTTTCTGAAGCTTTCTTT.

The chain is built from TRBV11-3 and TRBJ2-5; 11 bases are shared with TRBD2. Germline lookup yields CDR1 SGHNT and CDR2 YENEEA. V was clipped by 0 bases and J by 2 bases; unmatched bases: 11. This CDR3 has 19 amino acids. DNA for the CDR3: TGTGCCAGCAGCTTAGATCAAGTCGGGGGACTAGCGGAACAAGAGACCCAGTACTTC. Amino acids: CASSLDQVGGLAEQETQYF.

The chain carries TRBV27 and TRBJ1-2; no firm D call. Looked up from germline, CDR1 is MNHEY and CDR2 is SMNVEV (reference sequence). Trimming took off 5 bases at V and 4 bases at J, with 8 bases between the two ends. The length of the CDR3 is 12 residues. CDR3 nucleotide sequence: TGTGCCAGCAGTCCCTTCGGCTATGGCTACACCTTC. Residues: CASSPFGYGYTF.

The chain is built from TRBV3-1 (or the pseudogene TRBV3-2) and TRBJ2-1, with 7 bases that match TRBD1. Germline values: CDR1 LGHDT, CDR2 YNNKEL (reference sequence). Trimming at V came to 5 bases and at J to 1 base, leaving 2 bases not matched to a gene. This CDR3 region has 14 residues. CDR3: CASSSQGSYNEQFF. Written as DNA, the CDR3 is TGTGCCAGCAGCTCACAGGGGTCCTACAATGAGCAGTTCTTC.

The rearrangement links TRBV27 to TRBJ2-6; D gene uncertain. The CDR3 contains 14 residues. Between the trimmed V and J ends, which lost 11 bases and 1 base, there was a span of 12 bases. The germline V gene encodes CDR1 MNHEY and CDR2 SMNVEV (reference sequence). DNA of the CDR3: TGTGCCGGCACCCCGAGGTCTGGGGCCAACGTCCTGACTTTC. Its translation: CAGTPRSGANVLTF.

The V gene is TRBV7-9, the J gene TRBJ2-7, with 8 bases matching TRBD1. The CDR3 loop spans 15 amino acids. J lost 2 bases, V lost 0 bases, and 3 bases had no gene match. Germline CDR1 SEHNR, CDR2 FQNEAQ (reference sequence). CDR3 nucleotides: TGTGCCAGCAGCTTAGCAGGGACAGGCGCCTACGAGCAGTACTTC. Translating it yields CASSLAGTGAYEQYF.

V is TRBV2 and J is TRBJ2-7, with TRBD1 as a possible D gene (5 bases). Germline V lookup: CDR1 SNHLY, CDR2 FYNNEI. The V end lost 5 bases, the J end lost 4 bases, and 6 bases lay between the germline ends. CDR3 size: 11 residues. The CDR3 region is CASSQGYEQYF. The DNA for the CDR3 is TGTGCCAGCAGTCAGGGTTACGAGCAGTACTTC.

The rearrangement joins TRBV6-5 to TRBJ1-2; 9 nucleotides align to TRBD1. V was clipped by 6 bases and J by 5 bases; unmatched bases: 10. Germline CDR1 reads MNHEY; CDR2 reads SVGAGI. The CDR3 consists of 15 residues. The CDR3 reads CASSHPSGTGYGYTF. CDR3 nucleotide sequence: TGTGCCAGCAGCCACCCAAGCGGGACAGGGTATGGCTACACCTTC.

CDR3 residues: CASSFETGANSGANVLTF. CDR3 bases: TGTGCCAGCAGCTTCGAGACAGGGGCCAACTCTGGGGCCAACGTCCTGACTTTC. The V call is TRBV7-9, the J call TRBJ2-6; 8 bases are a match to TRBD1. With 3 bases clipped from V and 0 bases from J, the junction kept 7 bases outside the gene matches. There are 18 residues in the CDR3. Germline V gene lookup returns CDR1 SEHNR and CDR2 FQNEAQ (reference sequence).

The chain joins TRBV6-2 or TRBV6-3 to TRBJ2-7; D gene uncertain. CDR3 size: 14 residues. The V gene lost 0 bases and the J gene lost 3 bases, with 9 bases spanning the gap. CDR1 and CDR2 from the germline V gene are MNHEY and SVGEGT. The CDR3, as DNA: TGTGCCAGCAGTTACTCTGGCCGAATCTACGAGCAGTACTTC. Its protein product is CASSYSGRIYEQYF.

The chain combines TRBV29-1 with TRBJ1-1; a weak D match, TRBD1 (5 bases). Trimming cost V 3 bases and J 2 bases, with 10 bases left between them. The CDR3 totals 13 residues. Germline CDR1 reads SQVTM; CDR2 reads ANQGSEA. The chain's CDR3 is CSVEDTINTEAFF. The CDR3 DNA reads TGCAGCGTTGAGGACACGATAAACACTGAAGCTTTCTTT.

The V and J genes are TRBV19 and TRBJ2-5, with 10 bases matching TRBD2. Germline V lookup: CDR1 LNHDA, CDR2 SQIVND (reference sequence). Losses at the gene ends were 5 bases for V and 1 base for J; bases not matched to a gene: 7. This CDR3 comprises 16 residues. The CDR3 loop is CASSGSLAGSQETQYF. CDR3 in DNA: TGTGCCAGTAGTGGCTCACTAGCGGGGTCCCAAGAGACCCAGTACTTC.

With respect to this clone: The same CDR3 can be traced to other DNA sequences in this sample. The chain combines TRBV28 with TRBJ2-1, with 9 bases that match TRBD2. The CDR3 loop spans 16 amino acids. Losses at the gene ends were 7 bases for V and 0 bases for J; bases not matched to a gene: 7. Germline loops: CDR1 MDHEN, CDR2 SYDVKM. The CDR3 DNA reads as TGTGCCAGCATAGGTCTAGCGGGACCCTCCTACAATGAGCAGTTCTTC. It is translated as CASIGLAGPSYNEQFF. The variable domain in full, completed from reference TRBV28 and TRBJ2-1, reads DVKVTQSSRYLVKRTGEKVFLECVQDMDHENMFWYRQDPGLGLRLIYFSYDVKMKEKGDIPEGYSVSREKKERFSLILESASTNQTSMYLCASIGLAGPSYNEQFFGPGTRLTVL.